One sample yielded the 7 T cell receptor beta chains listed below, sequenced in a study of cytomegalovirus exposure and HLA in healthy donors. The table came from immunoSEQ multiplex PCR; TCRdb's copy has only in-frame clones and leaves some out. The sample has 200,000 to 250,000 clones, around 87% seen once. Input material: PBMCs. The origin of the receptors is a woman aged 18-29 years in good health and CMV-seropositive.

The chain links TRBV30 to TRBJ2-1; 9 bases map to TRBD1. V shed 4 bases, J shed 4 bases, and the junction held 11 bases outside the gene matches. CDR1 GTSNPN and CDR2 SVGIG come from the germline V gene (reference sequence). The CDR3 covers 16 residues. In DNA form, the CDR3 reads TGTGCCTGGATCTCGGGGGGACAGGGTTTATACAATGAGCAGTTCTTC. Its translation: CAWISGGQGLYNEQFF. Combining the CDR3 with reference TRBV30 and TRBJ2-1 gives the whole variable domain SQTIHQWPATLVQPVGSPLSLECTVEGTSNPNLYWYRQAAGRGLQLLFYSVGIGQISSEVPQNLSASRPQDRQFILSSKKLLLSDSGFYLCAWISGGQGLYNEQFFGPGTRLTVL.

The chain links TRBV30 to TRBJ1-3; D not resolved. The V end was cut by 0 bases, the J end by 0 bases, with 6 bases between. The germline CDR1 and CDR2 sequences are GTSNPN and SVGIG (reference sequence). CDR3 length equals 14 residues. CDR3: CAWSVDSSGNTIYF. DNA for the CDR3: TGTGCCTGGAGTGTAGATAGCTCTGGAAACACCATATATTTT.

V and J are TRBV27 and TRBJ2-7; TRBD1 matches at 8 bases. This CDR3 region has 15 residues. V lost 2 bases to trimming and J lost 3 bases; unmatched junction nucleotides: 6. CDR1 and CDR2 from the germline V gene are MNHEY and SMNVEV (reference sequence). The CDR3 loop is CASSLGQGANYEQYF. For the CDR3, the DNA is TGTGCCAGCAGTTTAGGTCAGGGGGCTAACTACGAGCAGTACTTC.

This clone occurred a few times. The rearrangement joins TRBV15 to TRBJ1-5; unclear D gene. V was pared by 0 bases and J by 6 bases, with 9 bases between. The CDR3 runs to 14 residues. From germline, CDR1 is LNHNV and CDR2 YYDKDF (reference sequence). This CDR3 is CATSRDREGQPQHF. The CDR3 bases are TGTGCCACCAGCAGAGATCGAGAGGGTCAGCCCCAGCATTTT.

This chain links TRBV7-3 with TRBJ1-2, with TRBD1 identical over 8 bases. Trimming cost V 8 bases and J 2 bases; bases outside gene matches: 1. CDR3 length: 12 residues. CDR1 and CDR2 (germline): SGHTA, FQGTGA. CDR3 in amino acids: CASGQGNYGYTF. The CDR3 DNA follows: TGTGCCAGCGGACAGGGAAACTATGGCTACACCTTC.

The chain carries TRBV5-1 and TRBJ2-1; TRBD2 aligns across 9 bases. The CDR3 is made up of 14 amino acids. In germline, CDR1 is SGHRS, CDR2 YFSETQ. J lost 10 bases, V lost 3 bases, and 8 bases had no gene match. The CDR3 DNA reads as TGCGCCAGCAGCTCTCCGGGACTAGCAGGCGAGCAGTTCTTC. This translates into CASSSPGLAGEQFF.

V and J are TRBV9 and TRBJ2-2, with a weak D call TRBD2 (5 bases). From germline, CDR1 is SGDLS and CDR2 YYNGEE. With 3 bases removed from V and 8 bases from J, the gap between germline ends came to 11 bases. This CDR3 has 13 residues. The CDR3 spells CASSAGLRGELFF. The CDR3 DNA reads TGTGCCAGCAGCGCGGGGTTGAGGGGGGAGCTGTTTTTT.